This T cell receptor beta chain comes out of a study of patients and donors after allogeneic stem cell transplantation. This clonotype showed up just a few times. TCRdb reprocessed the RT-PCR reads via MiXCR and lists one record per CDR3 protein. The table records fewer than 250,000 distinct CDR3 sequences, roughly 13% of them present only once. Per germline, CDR1 SGHAT and CDR2 FQNNGV. Trimming took 5 bases from V and 8 from J; bases not matched to a gene: 14. This CDR3 contains 15 residues. J is TRBJ1-2 and V is TRBV11-2; 7 bases fit TRBD1. Source material: blood, either unsorted or a sorted T cell fraction (not recorded which). This clonotype originated in a human donor who was either an allogeneic HSCT recipient or a stem cell or donor lymphocyte infusion donor (not recorded which). It is not recorded whose cells these are; they may come from a transplant donor. This chain's CDR3 is CASSRPEEGGRGYTF. The CDR3, as DNA: TGTGCCAGCAGCCGCCCCGAGGAAGGGGGCCGGGGCTACACCTTC.